What follows is one T cell receptor beta chain and its context. Its antigen remains undetermined. No per-base quality is available; no much larger clone lies one base away. These data belong to a study of shared clonotypes between healthy human individuals (dated by TCRdb to about 2020). General notes on the study: The cohort comprised two women and a few men aged 18 to 49 years. For each donor, three plates each were used for CD4 naive and CD4 memory, two plates were used for CD8 naive, and one plate was used for CD8 memory. Blood TCR repertoires of about five healthy adults were deeply sequenced to estimate repertoire size and the extent of clonotype sharing between individuals. To increase sequencing depth and limit assay-specific biases, TCR repertoire library preparation and sequencing were carried out by different laboratories using diverse techniques. Each donor's leukapheresis produced roughly between roughly 0.9 and 8.9 billion PBMCs. Overall study outcomes, separate from this receptor: Naive subsets generally had larger estimated clonotype richness than memory subsets. Because the study included only a small number of donors, the genetic and exposure-history diversity represented was limited. Even with the large sequencing depth, rarefaction of the sorted-subset datasets indicated that sequencing was incomplete. Sampling was limited to blood, and TCR repertoires in tissue likely differ from TCR repertoires in blood. Pairwise subsampling led to the expectation that sequencing depth would affect the degree of clonotype sharing among donors. Compared with non-shared clonotypes, clonotypes shared by all four sorted-subset donors had higher generation probabilities. Across four donors, 4.5% to 6.5% of naive CD4, roughly 3.4% of naive CD8, approximately 2.5% of memory CD4, and approximately 0.4% of memory CD8 clonotypes were shared.

Using the deep immunoSEQ assay, TCR CDR3 regions were amplified from genomic DNA by multiplex PCR. Extracted genomic DNA from each cell subset was spread evenly across all wells of several immunoSEQ 96-well plates, with each plate serving as a replicate. Each replicate PCR for sorted subsets received roughly 0.2 ug genomic DNA, equal to about 30,000 T cell genomes. Purified libraries were measured with a Qubit 3.0 fluorometer, size-checked on a Bioanalyzer 2100, and measured again with the KAPA Library Quantification kit. A separate single-read 150-cycle Illumina NextSeq 550 flow cell was used to sequence each immunoSEQ 96-well plate. Turning to the authors' computational methods: Because the immunoSEQ output held only junctional sequences and lacked quality scores, the filtering could not match the filtering applied to full-length reads. To assign V/J genes and CDR3, sequences were annotated against IMGT germline references using PyIR, a Python wrapper for IgBLAST v1.9. Reads with weak V/J assignments (E-value above 1e-6), missing CDR3, stop codons, out-of-frame junctions, or ambiguous translated residues were removed. V3J clonotypes were defined as sequences sharing the same inferred V gene, J gene, and CDR3 amino acid sequence. To compute the percentage overlap between repertoires, the number of shared unique clonotypes was divided by the size of the smaller repertoire. Repertoire richness was assessed with RTK rarefaction, the Chao1 estimator, and Recon v2.1 estimates of unobserved clonotypes. OLGA was used to compute generation probabilities for all TCRbeta clonotypes that the gDNA method yielded from a handful of donors. In its TCRdb copy, this immuneACCESS table keeps in-frame sequences only and misses some clones. Where compared with another copy, unresolved V genes explain less than half of these, and the others have no known cause. V and J calls and clone size are as listed in that table; D and trimming were resolved from the DNA. For this sample there are roughly 120,000 clones; 65% to 75% appear just once. 20% to 25% of the sample lies in the top ten.

Deletion took 2 bases off V and 0 bases off J, with a span of 17 bases between the germline ends. The germline V gene specifies MGHRA as CDR1 and YSYEKL as CDR2. Measured from the cysteine to the phenylalanine, the CDR3 is 18 residues long. Only the CDR3 DNA stays, 54 bases, in frame from base 1. The donors were healthy, HIV-negative adults with no recently reported acute infections or vaccinations. Only Caucasian adults living in Nashville, Tennessee, USA were represented among the donors. CD8 memory samples combined magnetically selected CD45RO+ cells with CCR7-negative CD45RA+ effector memory (TemRA) cells. After blood collection by leukapheresis, PBMCs were isolated using Ficoll-Histopaque density gradient centrifugation and then cryopreserved in the vapor phase of liquid nitrogen. Analytical flow cytometry was used to check the purity and quantity of every magnetically sorted T cell population. Each sorted fraction had its genomic DNA isolated and then quantified by UV absorbance on a Nanodrop 2000c.

This TCR was recovered from a woman in her 30s in good health. The rearranged chain carries TRBV4-1 and TRBJ1-5; the D gene remains uncertain. Specimen: memory CD8+ T cells sorted from blood. The cell subset or site label of this sample denotes: CD45RO+ cells pooled with CCR7-negative TemRA cells. The DNA sequence is as follows: TGCGCCAGCAGCCAATCGATTTGGAGGGAATATAGCAATCAGCCCCAGCATTTT. It translates to CASSQSIWREYSNQPQHF.